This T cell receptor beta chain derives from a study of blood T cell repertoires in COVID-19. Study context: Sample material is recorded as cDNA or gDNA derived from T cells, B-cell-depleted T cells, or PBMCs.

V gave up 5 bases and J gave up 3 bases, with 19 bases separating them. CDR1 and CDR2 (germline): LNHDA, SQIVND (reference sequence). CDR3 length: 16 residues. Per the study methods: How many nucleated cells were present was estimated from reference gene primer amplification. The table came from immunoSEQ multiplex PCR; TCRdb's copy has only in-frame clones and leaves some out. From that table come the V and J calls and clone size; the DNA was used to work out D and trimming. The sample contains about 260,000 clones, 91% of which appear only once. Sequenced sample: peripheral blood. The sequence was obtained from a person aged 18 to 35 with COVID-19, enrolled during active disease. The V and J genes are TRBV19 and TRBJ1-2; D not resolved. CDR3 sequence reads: CASSFRTGGRDYGYTF. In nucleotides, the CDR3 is TGTGCCAGTAGTTTCCGGACGGGCGGGCGGGACTATGGCTACACCTTC. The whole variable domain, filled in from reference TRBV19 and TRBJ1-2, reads DGGITQSPKYLFRKEGQNVTLSCEQNLNHDAMYWYRQDPGQGLRLIYYSQIVNDFQKGDIAEGYSVSREKKESFPLTVTSAQKNPTAFYLCASSFRTGGRDYGYTFGSGTRLTVV.